This entry lists 26 T cell receptor beta chains sequenced from one sample in a study of blood T cell repertoires in COVID-19. The assay was immunoSEQ multiplex PCR, and TCRdb's table has in-frame clones only and misses some. This table holds 180,000 or so clones, roughly 87% found once. The sample comprised peripheral blood. The receptors stem from a woman aged 70-85 years with acute or convalescent COVID-19.

The rearrangement uses TRBV4-1 and TRBJ2-3; 9 nucleotides line up with TRBD2. CDR1 is MGHRA, CDR2 YSYEKL, per germline. Losses at the gene ends were 0 bases for V and 3 bases for J; bases not matched to a gene: 13. The CDR3 is 19 amino acids. The CDR3 here is CASSQDQGLAGPRTDTQYF. The CDR3 DNA reads as TGCGCCAGCAGCCAAGATCAGGGGCTAGCGGGACCGAGGACAGATACGCAGTATTTT.

Only one count was recorded for this clone. The V call is TRBV19, the J call TRBJ1-3; D is uncertain. Trimming removed 5 bases at V and 0 bases at J, with 17 bases between. CDR1 LNHDA and CDR2 SQIVND come from the germline V gene (reference sequence). The CDR3 has 17 residues. The CDR3 DNA reads as TGTGCCAGTAGTCCCTACGCTGGGCAGAGCTCTGGAAACACCATATATTTT. Protein product: CASSPYAGQSSGNTIYF.

This clone has just a few counts. The chain is built from TRBV11-2 and TRBJ2-1, with TRBD2 matching over 7 bases. The J segment lost 7 bases and the V segment lost 1 base, leaving 7 bases of the junction unmatched. This CDR3 is 15 amino acids long. Germline lookup yields CDR1 SGHAT and CDR2 FQNNGV. CDR3 sequence: CASSLGHGTTNEQFF. CDR3 coding DNA: TGTGCCAGCAGCTTAGGTCACGGGACTACAAATGAGCAGTTCTTC.

The chain recombines TRBV28 with TRBJ2-1, with 8 bases lining up with TRBD1. The V gene end was trimmed by 2 bases and the J gene end by 4 bases; junction bases not matched to a gene: 16. The CDR3 loop spans 19 amino acids. The germline V gene has CDR1 MDHEN and CDR2 SYDVKM. CDR3 DNA sequence: TGTGCCAGCAGTTTAGGGGGGATGGTGACAGGGGCAAAATACAATGAGCAGTTCTTC. This encodes CASSLGGMVTGAKYNEQFF.

The rearrangement joins TRBV18 to TRBJ1-4, with TRBD1 identical over 7 bases. CDR1 and CDR2 (germline): KGHSH, LQKENI. The CDR3 totals 14 residues. V was clipped by 4 bases and J by 4 bases; unmatched bases: 3. CDR3 residues: CASSLGQDNEKLFF. CDR3 coding DNA: TGTGCCAGCTCACTCGGACAGGATAATGAAAAACTGTTTTTT.

The rearrangement joins TRBV9 to TRBJ2-1; tentatively, D is TRBD1 (6 bases). The V and J ends lost 0 bases and 9 bases respectively, with 13 bases between them. The CDR3 has 14 residues. Germline-derived CDR1 and CDR2 are SGDLS and YYNGEE. The CDR3 bases are TGTGCCAGCAGCGTAGAGCCCAGGGGTCCTGAGCAGTTCTTC. Amino acids: CASSVEPRGPEQFF.

This chain links TRBV7-3 with TRBJ2-2; D is undetermined. Germline V gene lookup returns CDR1 SGHTA and CDR2 FQGTGA. V was pared by 2 bases and J by 0 bases, with 10 bases between. The length of the CDR3 is 16 residues. CDR3 protein: CASSLAVPANTGELFF. The DNA of the CDR3 is TGTGCCAGCAGCTTAGCGGTACCCGCGAACACCGGGGAGCTGTTTTTT.

The chain links TRBV9 to TRBJ1-2, with D maybe TRBD1 (6 bases). Looked up from germline, CDR1 is SGDLS and CDR2 is YYNGEE. The V end lost 0 bases, the J end lost 4 bases, and 7 bases lay between the germline ends. CDR3 length: 13 amino acids. CDR3: CASSVGDTYGYTF. For the CDR3, the DNA is TGTGCCAGCAGCGTAGGGGACACCTATGGCTACACCTTC. The complete variable domain, with remaining parts taken from reference TRBV9 and TRBJ1-2, reads DSGVTQTPKHLITATGQRVTLRCSPRSGDLSVYWYQQSLDQGLQFLIQYYNGEERAKGNILERFSAQQFPDLHSELNLSSLELGDSALYFCASSVGDTYGYTFGSGTRLTVV.

V and J are TRBV7-3 and TRBJ2-3; TRBD2 aligns across 8 bases. This CDR3 has 19 residues. J was trimmed by 0 bases and V by 5 bases; bases with no gene match: 16. CDR1 is SGHTA and CDR2 is FQGTGA in the germline V gene. Written as DNA, the CDR3 is TGTGCCAGCAGCCTCACGAGAACTAGCGGAGGCCCTAGCACAGATACGCAGTATTTT. Translation: CASSLTRTSGGPSTDTQYF.

The J gene is TRBJ1-1, the V gene TRBV27, with D tentatively TRBD1 (6 bases). The CDR3 spans 15 residues. CDR1 and CDR2 (germline): MNHEY, SMNVEV (reference sequence). Deletions cut 6 bases from V and 0 bases from J, with 14 bases between. The chain's CDR3 is CASSYQGLVNTEAFF. The CDR3 DNA reads as TGTGCCAGCAGCTATCAGGGGCTCGTGAACACTGAAGCTTTCTTT.

This clone has just a few counts. The rearrangement joins TRBV10-1 to TRBJ2-1; the D gene is possibly TRBD1 (5 bases). The CDR3 sequence is 15 residues long. The V gene lost 6 bases and the J gene lost 10 bases, with 22 bases spanning the gap. Per the germline V gene, CDR1 is WNHNN and CDR2 is SYGVQD (reference sequence). The CDR3 reads CASSRENRLSWEQFF. The CDR3 DNA follows: TGCGCCAGCAGCAGGGAAAACCGGTTGTCATGGGAGCAGTTCTTC.

This chain joins TRBV29-1 and TRBJ2-1; D is possibly TRBD2 (6 bases). V dropped 2 bases and J dropped 12 bases, with 11 bases sitting between them. CDR1 and CDR2 (germline): SQVTM, ANQGSEA. The CDR3 spans 11 residues. The CDR3 reads CSVEQVGGQFF. DNA for the CDR3: TGCAGCGTTGAACAAGTGGGAGGGCAGTTCTTC.

V gene TRBV28 combines with J gene TRBJ2-6, with TRBD1 identical over 7 bases. Germline CDR1 reads MDHEN; CDR2 reads SYDVKM. This CDR3 has 15 amino acids. J gave up 3 bases and V 6 bases, and 5 bases lay outside the gene matches. CDR3 sequence reads: CASSITGVGANVLTF. CDR3 in DNA: TGTGCCAGCAGCATCACAGGGGTTGGGGCCAACGTCCTGACTTTC.

The sample holds a few counts of this clone. The chain employs TRBV5-5 and TRBJ1-5; D is undetermined. Germline CDR1 and CDR2: SGHKS and YYEKEE (reference sequence). The CDR3 contains 17 residues. V was cut by 4 bases and J by 0 bases, with 17 bases left in between. Here the CDR3 DNA reads TGTGCCAGCAGCGGGAGCTCCTACAGAGATAGCAATCAGCCCCAGCATTTT. Protein: CASSGSSYRDSNQPQHF. Full variable domain (missing parts from reference TRBV5-5 and TRBJ1-5): DAGVTQSPTHLIKTRGQQVTLRCSPISGHKSVSWYQQVLGQGPQFIFQYYEKEERGRGNFPDRFSARQFPNYSSELNVNALLLGDSALYLCASSGSSYRDSNQPQHFGDGTRLSIL.

V and J are TRBV28 and TRBJ1-2; 7 nucleotides agree with TRBD1. This CDR3 has 14 amino acids. Germline CDR1 is MDHEN and CDR2 is SYDVKM. Here the CDR3 DNA reads TGTCGGAGCTCGACAGGGAATGAAAACTATGGCTACACCTTC. It translates to CRSSTGNENYGYTF.

This clone showed up just once. The chain employs TRBV28 and TRBJ1-2; tentative D call: TRBD1 (6 bases). This CDR3 region has 15 residues. CDR1 is MDHEN and CDR2 is SYDVKM in the germline V gene. Between the trimmed V and J ends, which lost 6 bases and 5 bases, there was a span of 19 bases. Here the CDR3 DNA reads TGTGCCAGCAGCTGGCTGGGGCCGAGGGGGTATGGCTACACCTTC. Protein product: CASSWLGPRGYGYTF.

The chain couples TRBV6-2 or TRBV6-3 to TRBJ2-1; 12 positions agree with TRBD2. CDR3 length equals 17 residues. Looked up from germline, CDR1 is MNHEY and CDR2 is SVGEGT. V lost 0 bases to trimming and J lost 5 bases; unmatched junction nucleotides: 5. The CDR3 DNA reads as TGTGCCAGCAGTTACTCGACTAGCGGGAGCCCCGACAATGAGCAGTTCTTC. This gives the protein CASSYSTSGSPDNEQFF.

This chain joins TRBV5-4 and TRBJ2-5; possibly TRBD2 for D (6 bases). The CDR3 length is 15 residues. Germline V gene sequence: CDR1 SGHNT, CDR2 YYREEE (reference sequence). V gave up 0 bases and J gave up 2 bases, with 11 bases separating them. CDR3 protein: CASSLGGVTQETQYF. CDR3 DNA: TGTGCCAGCAGCTTGGGCGGGGTCACACAAGAGACCCAGTACTTC. Drawing the rest from reference TRBV5-4 and TRBJ2-5, the complete variable domain is ETGVTQSPTHLIKTRGQQVTLRCSSQSGHNTVSWYQQALGQGPQFIFQYYREEENGRGNFPPRFSGLQFPNYSSELNVNALELDDSALYLCASSLGGVTQETQYFGPGTRLLVL.

The rearrangement uses TRBV6-2 or TRBV6-3 and TRBJ1-1; D possibly corresponds to TRBD1 (5 bases). V was trimmed by 2 bases and J by 1 base, leaving 14 bases between them. Germline lookup yields CDR1 MNHEY and CDR2 SVGEGT. This CDR3 region has 16 residues. The chain's CDR3 is CASSYGRLRGNTEAFF. The CDR3 DNA is TGTGCCAGCAGTTACGGACGACTTAGGGGGAACACTGAAGCTTTCTTT.

V usage is TRBV30 and J usage is TRBJ2-3; D remains ambiguous. The CDR3 loop spans 12 amino acids. The ends were cut back, 2 bases at V and 3 bases at J, with 6 bases in the middle. Germline CDR1 GTSNPN, CDR2 SVGIG (reference sequence). CDR3 nucleotide sequence: TGTGCCTGGAGTCCCAGGACAGATACGCAGTATTTT. Its translation: CAWSPRTDTQYF.

The chain links TRBV27 to TRBJ2-3; 8 bases line up with TRBD2. V trimming: 5 bases; J trimming: 4 bases; junction bases outside the gene matches: 11. Germline V gene data show CDR1 as MNHEY and CDR2 as SMNVEV (reference sequence). There are 16 residues in the CDR3. CDR3 sequence: CASSTATSAVPDTQYF. CDR3 DNA: TGTGCCAGCAGTACAGCGACTAGCGCCGTGCCAGATACGCAGTATTTT.

This clone was seen only a few times. V and J are TRBV7-8 and TRBJ2-3, with D possibly TRBD2 on 6 matching bases. Germline V gives CDR1 SGHVS, CDR2 FQNEAQ. The CDR3 extends over 16 amino acids. The V and J ends lost 2 bases and 1 base respectively, with 13 bases between them. The CDR3 sequence is CASSLYGGGGTDTQYF. As DNA, the CDR3 is TGTGCCAGCAGCTTATATGGAGGCGGGGGCACAGATACGCAGTATTTT.

CDR3 loop: CATLTGVEKLFF. Written as DNA, the CDR3 is TGTGCCACCTTGACAGGGGTTGAAAAACTGTTTTTT. This rearrangement joins TRBV28 to TRBJ1-4; 8 nucleotides line up with TRBD1. Germline assignment: CDR1 MDHEN and CDR2 SYDVKM. The CDR3 is 12 amino acids. Losses at the gene ends were 10 bases for V and 7 bases for J; bases not matched to a gene: 5.

The chain has TRBV19 and TRBJ2-3, with D perhaps matching TRBD2 (5 bases). The V gene's germline CDR1 is LNHDA and CDR2 SQIVND (reference sequence). The CDR3 runs to 16 residues. Trimming took 4 bases from V and 0 from J, leaving 14 bases between them. CDR3 amino acids: CASSTDLYTSTDTQYF. The CDR3 DNA sequence: TGTGCCAGTAGTACGGACTTGTACACTAGCACAGATACGCAGTATTTT.

The chain uses TRBV6-5 and TRBJ2-7; 10 positions match TRBD1. Trimming removed 4 bases from V and 3 bases from J; junction bases left unmatched: 9. The CDR3 has 16 residues. From germline, CDR1 is MNHEY and CDR2 SVGAGI. The CDR3 reads CASSLGQGGVGYEQYF. The CDR3 DNA sequence: TGTGCCAGCAGTTTAGGACAGGGGGGAGTAGGCTACGAGCAGTACTTC.

This chain uses TRBV5-4 with TRBJ2-7; TRBD2 aligns across 12 bases. With V trimmed by 0 bases and J by 6 bases, 7 bases remained unmatched. Germline CDR1 reads SGHNT; CDR2 reads YYREEE (reference sequence). The CDR3 runs 16 residues. CDR3 protein: CASSLALAGGQGEQYF. The CDR3, as DNA: TGTGCCAGCAGCTTGGCGCTAGCGGGAGGGCAGGGCGAGCAGTACTTC.